This T cell receptor (beta chain) came from a study of blood T cell repertoires in COVID-19. Study-level information: Specimens from acute and convalescent COVID-19 originated in the United States, Italy and Spain.

Authors' methods: For nucleated cells, counts were estimated from reference gene primer amplification. Repertoires were generated with immunoSEQ multiplex PCR, while TCRdb's copy carries only in-frame clones and drops some. The DNA gave D and trimming, while V, J and clone size come from that table. The sample lists 55,000 or so clones, approximately 90% occurring once. The CDR3 has 14 residues. Trimming took off 0 bases at V and 0 bases at J, with 6 bases between the two ends. Germline V gene data show CDR1 as GTSNPN and CDR2 as SVGIG (reference sequence). This receptor was obtained from a man aged 35 to 55 with acute or convalescent COVID-19. V and J are TRBV30 and TRBJ1-5; D remains ambiguous. Sequenced input: peripheral blood. The CDR3 protein is CAWSVLNSNQPQHF. In nucleotides, the CDR3 is TGTGCCTGGAGTGTACTTAATAGCAATCAGCCCCAGCATTTT.